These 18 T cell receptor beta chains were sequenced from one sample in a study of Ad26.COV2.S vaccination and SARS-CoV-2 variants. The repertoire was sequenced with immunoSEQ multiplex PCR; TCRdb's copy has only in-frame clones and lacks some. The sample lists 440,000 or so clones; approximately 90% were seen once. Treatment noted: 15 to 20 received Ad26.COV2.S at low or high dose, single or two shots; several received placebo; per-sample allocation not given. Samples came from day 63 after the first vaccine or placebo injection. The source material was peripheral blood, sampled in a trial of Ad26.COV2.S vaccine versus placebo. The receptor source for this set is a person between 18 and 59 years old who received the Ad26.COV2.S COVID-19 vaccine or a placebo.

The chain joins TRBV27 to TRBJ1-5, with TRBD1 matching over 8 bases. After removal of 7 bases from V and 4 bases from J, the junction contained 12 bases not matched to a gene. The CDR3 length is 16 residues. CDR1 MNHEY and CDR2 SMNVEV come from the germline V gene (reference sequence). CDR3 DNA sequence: TGTGCCAGCAATTCTAGGACAGGGATCTCGAATCAGCCCCAGCATTTT. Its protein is CASNSRTGISNQPQHF.

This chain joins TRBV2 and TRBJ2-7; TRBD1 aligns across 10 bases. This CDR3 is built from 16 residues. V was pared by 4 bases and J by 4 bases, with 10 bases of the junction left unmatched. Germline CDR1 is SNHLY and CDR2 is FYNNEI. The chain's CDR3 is CASSGTRTGGLYEQYF. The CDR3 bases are TGTGCCAGCAGTGGCACCAGGACAGGGGGTTTGTACGAGCAGTACTTC.

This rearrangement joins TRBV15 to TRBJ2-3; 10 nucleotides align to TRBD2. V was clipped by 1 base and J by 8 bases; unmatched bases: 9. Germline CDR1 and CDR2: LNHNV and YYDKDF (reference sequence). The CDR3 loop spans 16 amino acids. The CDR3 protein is CATSRALAGVGGTQYF. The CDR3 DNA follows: TGTGCCACCAGCAGAGCTCTAGCGGGAGTAGGTGGTACGCAGTATTTT.

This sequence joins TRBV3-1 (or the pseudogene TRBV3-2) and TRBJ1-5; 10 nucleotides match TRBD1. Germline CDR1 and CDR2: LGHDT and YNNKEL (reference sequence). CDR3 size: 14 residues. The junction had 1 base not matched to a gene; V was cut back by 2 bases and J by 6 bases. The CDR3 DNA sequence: TGTGCCAGCAGCCAAAGGACAGGGGGTCAGCCCCAGCATTTT. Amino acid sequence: CASSQRTGGQPQHF.

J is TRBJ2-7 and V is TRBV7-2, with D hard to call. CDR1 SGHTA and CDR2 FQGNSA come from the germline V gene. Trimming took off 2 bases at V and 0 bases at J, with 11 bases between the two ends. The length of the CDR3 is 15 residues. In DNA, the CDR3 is TGTGCCAGCAGCTTAACCCAGGCAAGCTCCTACGAGCAGTACTTC. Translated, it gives CASSLTQASSYEQYF.

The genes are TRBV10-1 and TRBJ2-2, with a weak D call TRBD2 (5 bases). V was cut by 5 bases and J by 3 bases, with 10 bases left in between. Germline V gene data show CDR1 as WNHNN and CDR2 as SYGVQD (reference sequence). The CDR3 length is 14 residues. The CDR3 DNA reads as TGCGCCAGCAGTCCCGGGGTCGACACCGGGGAGCTGTTTTTT. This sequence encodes CASSPGVDTGELFF.

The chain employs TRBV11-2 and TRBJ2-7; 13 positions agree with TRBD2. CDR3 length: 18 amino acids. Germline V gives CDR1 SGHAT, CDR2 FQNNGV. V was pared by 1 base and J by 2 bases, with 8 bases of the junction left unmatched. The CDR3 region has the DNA TGTGCCAGCAGCTTAGGACTAGCGGGGGGCCGGGCTCCCTACGAGCAGTACTTC. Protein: CASSLGLAGGRAPYEQYF.

The CDR3 nucleotides read TGTGCCAGCAGTTATTACAGCGTGAACACTGAAGCTTTCTTT. Translation gives CASSYYSVNTEAFF. The chain recombines TRBV6-5 with TRBJ1-1; D call uncertain. Trimming took 3 bases from V and 0 from J, leaving 8 bases between them. Germline lookup yields CDR1 MNHEY and CDR2 SVGAGI. The length of the CDR3 is 14 residues.

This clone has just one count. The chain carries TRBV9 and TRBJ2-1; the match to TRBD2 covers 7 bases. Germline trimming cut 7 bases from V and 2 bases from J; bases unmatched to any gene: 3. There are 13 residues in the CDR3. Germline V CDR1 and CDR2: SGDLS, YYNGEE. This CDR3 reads CASGGGPYNEQFF. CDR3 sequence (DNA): TGTGCCAGCGGCGGGGGTCCCTACAATGAGCAGTTCTTC.

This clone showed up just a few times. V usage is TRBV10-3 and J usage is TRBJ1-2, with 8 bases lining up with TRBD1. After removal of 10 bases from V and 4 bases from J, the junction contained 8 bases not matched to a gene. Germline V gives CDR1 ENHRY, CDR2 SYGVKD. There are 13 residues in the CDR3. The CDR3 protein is CATRDRNVYGYTF. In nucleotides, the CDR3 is TGTGCCACAAGGGACAGGAACGTCTATGGCTACACCTTC.

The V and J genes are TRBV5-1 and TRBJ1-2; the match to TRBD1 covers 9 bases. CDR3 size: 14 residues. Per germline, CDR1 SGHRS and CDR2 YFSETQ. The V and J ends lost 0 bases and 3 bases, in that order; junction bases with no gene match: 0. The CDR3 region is CASSLGTGDYGYTF. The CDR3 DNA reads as TGCGCCAGCAGCTTGGGGACAGGGGACTATGGCTACACCTTC. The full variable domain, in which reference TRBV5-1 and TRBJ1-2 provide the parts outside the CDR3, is KAGVTQTPRYLIKTRGQQVTLSCSPISGHRSVSWYQQTPGQGLQFLFEYFSETQRNKGNFPGRFSGRQFSNSRSEMNVSTLELGDSALYLCASSLGTGDYGYTFGSGTRLTVV.

As DNA, the CDR3 is TGTGCCAGCCGCCCGGACAGGGGGCTTGGCACAGATACGCAGTATTTT. This codes for CASRPDRGLGTDTQYF. V and J are TRBV6-6 and TRBJ2-3; 11 bases are shared with TRBD1. Per germline, CDR1 MNHNY and CDR2 SVGAGI (reference sequence). The CDR3 runs to 16 residues. V gave up 8 bases and J gave up 1 base; unmatched junction bases: 8.

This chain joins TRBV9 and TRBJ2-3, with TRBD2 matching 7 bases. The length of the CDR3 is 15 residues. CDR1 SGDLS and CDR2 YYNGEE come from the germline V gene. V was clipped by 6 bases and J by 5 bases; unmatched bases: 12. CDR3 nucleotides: TGTGCCAGCACCCTGGGGAGCGGGGTAATAGATACGCAGTATTTT. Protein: CASTLGSGVIDTQYF.

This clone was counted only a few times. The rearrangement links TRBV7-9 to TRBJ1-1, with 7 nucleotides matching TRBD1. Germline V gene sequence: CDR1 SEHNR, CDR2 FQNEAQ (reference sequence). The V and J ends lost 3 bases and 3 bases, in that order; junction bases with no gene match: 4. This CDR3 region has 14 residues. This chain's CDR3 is CASSLGRGHTEAFF. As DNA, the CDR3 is TGTGCCAGCAGCTTGGGGAGGGGGCACACTGAAGCTTTCTTT.

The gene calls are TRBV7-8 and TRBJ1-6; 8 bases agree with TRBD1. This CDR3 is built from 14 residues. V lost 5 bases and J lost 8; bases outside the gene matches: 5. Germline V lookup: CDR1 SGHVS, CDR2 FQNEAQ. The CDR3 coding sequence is TGTGCCAGCAGCCGAGGACAGGGATATTCACCCCTCCACTTT. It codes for CASSRGQGYSPLHF.

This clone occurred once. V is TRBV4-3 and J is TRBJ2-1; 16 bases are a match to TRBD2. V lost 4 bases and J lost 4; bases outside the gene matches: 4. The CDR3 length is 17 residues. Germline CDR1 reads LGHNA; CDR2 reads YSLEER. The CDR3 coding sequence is TGCGCCAGCAGCCTAGGGACTAGCGGGGGGGAGTACAATGAGCAGTTCTTC. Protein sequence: CASSLGTSGGEYNEQFF.

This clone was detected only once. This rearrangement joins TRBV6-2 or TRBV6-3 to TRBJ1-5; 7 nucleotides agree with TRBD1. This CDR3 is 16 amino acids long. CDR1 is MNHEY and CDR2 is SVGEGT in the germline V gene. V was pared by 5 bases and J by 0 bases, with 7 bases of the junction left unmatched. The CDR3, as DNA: TGTGCCAGCAGTCACAGGGGACGCGGTAGCAATCAGCCCCAGCATTTT. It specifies CASSHRGRGSNQPQHF.

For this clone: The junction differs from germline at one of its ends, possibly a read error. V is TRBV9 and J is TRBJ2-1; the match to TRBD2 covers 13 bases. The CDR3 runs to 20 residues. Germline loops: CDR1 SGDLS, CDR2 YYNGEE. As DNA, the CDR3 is TGTGCCAGCAGCGTAGCCATCCTCCCGTTACTAGCGGGGGGGCCAAATGAGCGGTTCTTC. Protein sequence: CASSVAILPLLAGGPNERFF.